These T cell receptor beta chains were read from a single sample in a study of blood T cell repertoires in COVID-19. The table came from immunoSEQ multiplex PCR; TCRdb's copy has only in-frame clones and leaves some out. The sample records about 400,000 clones, 85% to 90% being singletons. Sequences were obtained from PBMCs or T cells enriched from blood (not recorded which). Receptors were obtained from a woman in her 30s who had recovered from COVID-19. Each CDR3 is given with its conserved first and last residue. The D gene is left open where the match is weak. Expanded clones get a size class; other rows say once, few or many, or leave the size out.

clone size,V gene,J gene,CDR3 length,D gene,CDR3 DNA,CDR3 protein
-,TRBV5-1,TRBJ1-2,15,-,TGCGCCAGCAGGACAGAGCCATTACCTAACTATGGCTACACCTTC,CASRTEPLPNYGYTF
-,TRBV6-2/TRBV6-3,TRBJ2-7,16,TRBD1,TGTGCCAGCAGTCCGGACGTGGGACAGGGGAACTACGAGCAGTACTTC,CASSPDVGQGNYEQYF
-,TRBV27,TRBJ2-1,14,TRBD1,TGTGCCAGCAGTTTGCAGGGGGCTGGATATGAGCAGTTCTTC,CASSLQGAGYEQFF
-,TRBV5-1,TRBJ1-4,14,-,TGCGCCAGCAGCTTGCAGGGCGGTAATGAAAAACTGTTTTTT,CASSLQGGNEKLFF
-,TRBV7-2,TRBJ2-1,16,TRBD2,TGTGCCAGCAGCTTAGGCGGACTAGCGGCATACAATGAGCAGTTCTTC,CASSLGGLAAYNEQFF
-,TRBV5-6,TRBJ1-1,14,TRBD1,TGTGCCAGCAGCCCCCAGGGACAGCTCACTGAAGCTTTCTTT,CASSPQGQLTEAFF
-,TRBV7-2,TRBJ1-2,15,TRBD1,TGTGCCAGCAGCTACCCGGGACAGACTAACTATGGCTACACCTTC,CASSYPGQTNYGYTF
once,TRBV2,TRBJ2-2,16,TRBD2,TGTGCCAGCAGTTTTAGCGGGGGCCGAAACACCGGGGAGCTGTTTTTT,CASSFSGGRNTGELFF
-,TRBV21-1,TRBJ2-5,14,-,TGTGCCAGCACCCCTCATACAGGGGAAGAGACCCAGTACTTC,CASTPHTGEETQYF
-,TRBV28,TRBJ1-4,14,-,TGTGCCAGCACTACCCAGGGGTATAGTGAAAAACTGTTTTTT,CASTTQGYSEKLFF
-,TRBV28,TRBJ1-1,12,-,TGTGCCAGCAGCCTCTTAAACACTGAAGCTTTCTTT,CASSLLNTEAFF
-,TRBV3-1/TRBV3-2,TRBJ2-2,16,TRBD2,TGTGCCAGCAGCCAGAGACTAGCGGGGGGCCCCGGGGAGCTGTTTTTT,CASSQRLAGGPGELFF
-,TRBV24-1,TRBJ2-1,13,TRBD2,TGTGCCACCACAGCGGGAGGGCGAAATGAGCAGTTCTTC,CATTAGGRNEQFF
-,TRBV7-9,TRBJ1-4,16,-,TGTGCCAGCACCACGGGAATCCGAGGAACTAATGAAAAACTGTTTTTT,CASTTGIRGTNEKLFF
once,TRBV4-1,TRBJ2-2,13,TRBD1,TGCGCCAGCAGCCAGACAGGGTCCGGGGAGCTGTTTTTT,CASSQTGSGELFF
once,TRBV7-9,TRBJ2-5,16,-,TGTGCCAGCAGCTTAGATTTAGCGGCTTTGGGAGAGACCCAGTACTTC,CASSLDLAALGETQYF
-,TRBV14,TRBJ1-3,16,-,TGTGCCAGCAGCAATCAGGGGCTTAACTCTGGAAACACCATATATTTT,CASSNQGLNSGNTIYF
-,TRBV5-1,TRBJ2-1,14,TRBD1,TGCGCCAGCAGCCAGGGGGCAGAGGGGAATGAGCAGTTCTTC,CASSQGAEGNEQFF
-,TRBV21-1,TRBJ1-3,16,-,TGTGCCAGCAGCAAAAAACAGGGGGCGCCGGGAAACACCATATATTTT,CASSKKQGAPGNTIYF
-,TRBV13,TRBJ1-1,14,-,TGTGCCAGCAGCTCCAGGGGATTTAACACTGAAGCTTTCTTT,CASSSRGFNTEAFF
-,TRBV7-2,TRBJ2-3,16,TRBD1,TGTGCCAGCAGCTTACGGACAGGGGGTGGGGGAGATACGCAGTATTTT,CASSLRTGGGGDTQYF
-,TRBV28,TRBJ1-2,12,-,TGTGCCAGCACCCAGGGTGGCTATGGCTACACCTTC,CASTQGGYGYTF
-,TRBV5-4,TRBJ2-3,13,-,TGTGCCAGCAGCTTTGGCAGCACAGATACGCAGTATTTT,CASSFGSTDTQYF
-,TRBV15,TRBJ1-1,12,-,TGTGCCACCAGCGGATTACAGGCTGAAGCTTTCTTT,CATSGLQAEAFF
-,TRBV7-9,TRBJ2-1,14,TRBD2,TGTGCCAGCAGCTTAAGCGGGGGGTCACTTGAGCAGTTCTTC,CASSLSGGSLEQFF
-,TRBV18,TRBJ1-6,15,TRBD1,TGTGCCAGCTCACCAAGACAGGGCGATAATTCACCCCTCCACTTT,CASSPRQGDNSPLHF
-,TRBV7-9,TRBJ1-2,15,TRBD1,TGTGCCAGTACGGGACAGGGGGCCCCCGGGTATGGCTACACCTTC,CASTGQGAPGYGYTF
-,TRBV16,TRBJ2-7,15,TRBD1,TGTGCCAGCAGCCACCTTGGACAGGGGGCCTACGAGCAGTACTTC,CASSHLGQGAYEQYF
-,TRBV27,TRBJ1-5,14,-,TGTGCCAGCAGAAGCTCTCGGGGTTTTCAGCCCCAGCATTTT,CASRSSRGFQPQHF
once,TRBV15,TRBJ1-2,14,-,TGTGCCACCAGCCCCCCCGGTCCTAACTATGGCTACACCTTC,CATSPPGPNYGYTF
-,TRBV9,TRBJ1-4,14,-,TGTGCCAGCAGCGTGGACAGCTTTAATGAAAAACTGTTTTTT,CASSVDSFNEKLFF
-,TRBV11-2,TRBJ1-2,15,-,TGTGCCAGCAGCTTAGGGTCGGGGATAGCATATGGCTACACCTTC,CASSLGSGIAYGYTF
-,TRBV19,TRBJ2-2,14,TRBD1,TGTGCCAGTAGGCGACAGGGGGCACGAGGGGAGCTGTTTTTT,CASRRQGARGELFF
-,TRBV21-1,TRBJ1-6,16,-,TGTGCCAGCAGCTCGACCCGGGATGACCTTAATTCACCCCTCCACTTT,CASSSTRDDLNSPLHF
-,TRBV4-1,TRBJ1-3,14,-,TGCGCCAGCAGCTTTCCCGGACAGGGAAACACCATATATTTT,CASSFPGQGNTIYF
-,TRBV9,TRBJ1-5,13,TRBD1,TGTGCCAGCAGTGACAGGGGGCATCAGCCCCAGCATTTT,CASSDRGHQPQHF
few,TRBV10-1,TRBJ2-1,15,-,TGCGCCAGCAGTGAGTCGGGGCGACAGTTGTTTGGGCAGTTCTTC,CASSESGRQLFGQFF
-,TRBV7-6,TRBJ2-2,17,TRBD2,TGTGCCAGCAGCTTAAGGGAACTAGCGGGAGAGGCCGGGGAGCTGTTTTTT,CASSLRELAGEAGELFF
once,TRBV11-1,TRBJ1-1,16,-,TGTGCCAGCAGCTTACCCCGTGGAGGGAGGTACACTGAAGCTTTCTTT,CASSLPRGGRYTEAFF
-,TRBV9,TRBJ2-2,13,TRBD1,TGTGCCAGCAGCTCCAGGGGGCGGGGGGAGCTGTTTTTT,CASSSRGRGELFF